Listed below are T cell receptor beta chains from one sample, sequenced in a study of control samples from healthy donors and cancer patients. Assay: immunoSEQ multiplex PCR; the TCRdb copy retains only in-frame clones and omits some. There are roughly 80,000 clones in the sample; 88% occur only once, and roughly 5% lies in the top ten. The sequenced sample consisted of blood. Receptors were obtained from a woman aged 50 to 65 in good health. CDR3s include the opening cysteine and the closing phenylalanine or tryptophan. Fields, in order: V gene, clone size, D gene, J gene, CDR3 protein, CDR3 DNA. The D gene is left open where the match is weak. The size entry is marked missing in some rows and otherwise reads once, few, many or a size class.

TRBV6-4	.	TRBD2	TRBJ2-3	CAGSVSQERGGTDTQYF	TGTGCCGGCAGTGTCTCCCAGGAGCGGGGGGGCACAGATACGCAGTATTTT
TRBV7-9	.	.	TRBJ1-5	CASREQPQHF	TGTGCCAGCCGAGAGCAGCCCCAGCATTTT
TRBV2	.	.	TRBJ1-1	CASSGALRPPLNTEAFF	TGTGCCAGCAGTGGCGCCTTGAGGCCCCCCTTGAACACTGAAGCTTTCTTT
TRBV5-1	.	.	TRBJ2-2	CASSVMGYTGELFF	TGCGCCAGCAGCGTGATGGGATACACCGGGGAGCTGTTTTTT
TRBV6-6	.	.	TRBJ2-7	CASSSHWDAFHEQYF	TGTGCCAGCAGCTCCCACTGGGACGCCTTCCACGAGCAGTACTTC
TRBV30	.	.	TRBJ2-1	CACTGANNNEQFF	TGTGCCTGCACCGGGGCGAACAACAATGAGCAGTTCTTC
TRBV19	.	.	TRBJ2-1	CATGQTYNEQFF	TGTGCCACTGGACAGACCTACAATGAGCAGTTCTTC
TRBV5-1	.	.	TRBJ1-5	CASSLDGGKDQPQHF	TGCGCCAGCAGCTTGGATGGAGGGAAGGATCAGCCCCAGCATTTT
TRBV21-1	few	.	TRBJ1-1	CASSKGRTLSRNTEAFF	TGTGCCAGCAGCAAAGGTCGCACGTTGTCGCGCAACACTGAAGCTTTCTTT
TRBV7-9	.	.	TRBJ2-3	CASSTAGADTQYF	TGTGCCAGCAGCACCGCCGGGGCAGATACGCAGTATTTT
TRBV9	.	.	TRBJ2-5	CASSVRDRQETQYF	TGTGCCAGCAGCGTCCGGGACCGCCAAGAGACCCAGTACTTC
TRBV2	.	.	TRBJ1-1	CASSEAVRGNTEAFF	TGTGCCAGCAGTGAAGCCGTCCGGGGGAACACTGAAGCTTTCTTT
TRBV9	.	TRBD2	TRBJ2-7	CASSVDPSGDVEQYF	TGTGCCAGCAGCGTAGATCCTAGCGGGGACGTCGAGCAGTACTTC
TRBV19	.	.	TRBJ2-7	CASSPGPQYEQYF	TGTGCCAGTAGCCCGGGACCACAATACGAGCAGTACTTC
TRBV9	.	TRBD1	TRBJ2-7	CASSPWDRVTYEQYF	TGTGCCAGCAGCCCTTGGGACAGAGTAACCTACGAGCAGTACTTC
TRBV3-1/TRBV3-2	.	.	TRBJ1-1	CASSQGQSRAFF	TGTGCCAGCAGCCAAGGCCAAAGCAGAGCTTTCTTT
TRBV27	.	.	TRBJ2-1	CASSSPWGDNEQFF	TGTGCCAGCAGTTCCCCCTGGGGGGACAATGAGCAGTTCTTC
TRBV6-5	.	.	TRBJ1-5	CASSRTINSNQPQHF	TGTGCCAGCAGCCGAACAATCAATAGCAATCAGCCCCAGCATTTT
TRBV27	.	.	TRBJ2-3	CASSLSIPDTQYF	TGTGCCAGCAGTTTATCTATCCCAGATACGCAGTATTTT
TRBV7-6	.	TRBD2	TRBJ2-7	CASSLASGGTYEQYF	TGTGCCAGCAGCTTAGCTAGCGGGGGGACCTACGAGCAGTACTTC
TRBV3-1/TRBV3-2	once	TRBD1	TRBJ1-1	CASSQGTGTGGSFF	TGTGCCAGCAGCCAGGGGACCGGGACAGGGGGGTCTTTCTTT